Shown below are 5 T cell receptor beta chains from a single sample sequenced in a study of cytomegalovirus exposure and HLA in healthy donors. The PCR made use of 60 Vbeta and 13 Jbeta primers. Here immunoSEQ multiplex PCR was the method, and the copy in TCRdb shows in-frame clones only, minus some. The top ten hold 2.5% to 3.5% of the sample, which has about 120,000 clones, about 83% seen once. Sequenced material: PBMCs. All receptors derive from a middle-aged woman in good health and CMV-seropositive.

This clone was seen once. The rearrangement links TRBV5-6 to TRBJ2-5, with D unclear. The closer fit of TRBJ2-7 to the DNA end suggests the J call may be wrong. In germline, CDR1 is SGHDT, CDR2 YYEEEE. The CDR3 is made up of 12 amino acids. The CDR3 sequence: CASSQSSYEQYF. For the CDR3, the DNA is TGTGCCAGCAGCCAAAGCTCCTACGAGCAGTACTTC.

The chain is built from TRBV18 and TRBJ2-7; the D is unclear. Germline CDR1 is KGHSH and CDR2 is LQKENI. The CDR3 spans 13 residues. V lost 3 bases, J lost 5 bases, and 11 bases lay in between. The chain's CDR3 is CASSPQNKNEQYF. CDR3 coding DNA: TGTGCCAGCTCACCTCAAAACAAGAACGAGCAGTACTTC.

The chain carries TRBV10-3 and TRBJ1-2; TRBD1 matches 7 bases. Germline lookup yields CDR1 ENHRY and CDR2 SYGVKD. V was pared by 10 bases and J by 7 bases, with 15 bases of the junction left unmatched. The length of the CDR3 is 14 residues. The CDR3 here is CATTRDREAFGYTF. CDR3 bases: TGTGCCACCACCCGGGACAGAGAGGCTTTTGGCTACACCTTC.

The rearrangement joins TRBV5-4 to TRBJ2-7; the D is unclear. The germline CDR1 and CDR2 sequences are SGHNT and YYREEE (reference sequence). This CDR3 is 12 amino acids long. Trimming pared 1 base from V and 3 bases from J, leaving 5 bases between. CDR3 sequence reads: CASSLTSYEQYF. Here the CDR3 DNA reads TGTGCCAGCAGCTTGACAAGCTACGAGCAGTACTTC.

This clone was seen a few times. The gene calls are TRBV7-9 and TRBJ2-3; no definite D call. Germline V gene sequence: CDR1 SEHNR, CDR2 FQNEAQ (reference sequence). The CDR3 contains 14 residues. V shed 3 bases and J shed 4 bases, with 11 bases lying between them. This CDR3 is CASSLGNLADTQYF. In DNA form, the CDR3 reads TGTGCCAGCAGCTTGGGCAACCTCGCAGATACGCAGTATTTT.